This TCR beta chain was found in a study of early stage breast cancer tumors. This clone is deemed medium-sized. TCRdb's copy holds only in-frame clones and misses some; the assay was immunoSEQ multiplex PCR. The sample lists approximately 8,000 clones, about 80% occurring once. The CDR3 has 15 amino acids. The V and J ends lost 2 bases and 8 bases respectively, with 18 bases between them. Germline V gene data show CDR1 as MRHNA and CDR2 as SNTAGT. V is TRBV6-4 and J is TRBJ1-2; weak D call: TRBD1 (5 bases). The sample was normal breast tissue next to the tumor. This clonotype originated in a person aged 55 to 75 with breast cancer. DNA of the CDR3: TGTGCCAGCAGTGACACCCCACAGGCCTCTAGGGGCTACACCTTC. It is translated as CASSDTPQASRGYTF.